A single sample gave rise to the 5 T cell receptor beta chains below, sequenced in a study of blood T cell repertoires in COVID-19. Produced via immunoSEQ multiplex PCR; TCRdb's table is partial and in-frame only. The data show 45,000 or so clones, around 82% seen once. What was sequenced was peripheral blood. The receptors come from a woman in her seventies with acute or convalescent COVID-19.

The CDR3 reads CASSIHRGGELFF. The CDR3 nucleotides are TGTGCCAGTAGTATCCACAGGGGCGGGGAGCTGTTTTTT. This sequence joins TRBV19 and TRBJ2-2, with TRBD1 matching 7 bases. In germline, CDR1 is LNHDA, CDR2 SQIVND (reference sequence). The V gene end was trimmed by 3 bases and the J gene end by 7 bases; junction bases not matched to a gene: 2. This CDR3 comprises 13 residues.

The chain is built from TRBV11-3 and TRBJ2-3, with 11 bases that match TRBD2. Germline CDR1 is SGHNT and CDR2 is YENEEA. J was trimmed by 2 bases and V by 1 base; bases with no gene match: 2. This CDR3 is built from 16 residues. CDR3 DNA sequence: TGTGCCAGCAGCTTAGTAGCGGGAGGGCCCACAGATACGCAGTATTTT. It specifies CASSLVAGGPTDTQYF.

V usage is TRBV15 and J usage is TRBJ2-2; TRBD2 agrees at 10 bases. This CDR3 region has 15 residues. Losses at the gene ends were 5 bases for V and 7 bases for J; bases not matched to a gene: 7. Per germline, CDR1 LNHNV and CDR2 YYDKDF (reference sequence). CDR3 coding DNA: TGTGCCACCAGCTGGACTAGCGGCAAAGGCGGGGAGCTGTTTTTT. Translating it yields CATSWTSGKGGELFF. Complete variable domain (other parts from reference TRBV15 and TRBJ2-2): DAMVIQNPRYQVTQFGKPVTLSCSQTLNHNVMYWYQQKSSQAPKLLFHYYDKDFNNEADTPDNFQSRRPNTSFCFLDIRSPGLGDTAMYLCATSWTSGKGGELFFGEGSRLTVL.

This clone was observed once. CDR3 bases: TGCAGCGTTGAAGATGGGAGTAACGAGGAAGCTTTCTTT. Translating it yields CSVEDGSNEEAFF. V gene TRBV29-1 combines with J gene TRBJ1-1; D gene uncertain. This CDR3 has 13 amino acids. V was pared by 0 bases and J by 8 bases, with 13 bases between. CDR1 is SQVTM and CDR2 is ANQGSEA in the germline V gene. Variable domain in full (rest from reference TRBV29-1 and TRBJ1-1): SAVISQKPSRDICQRGTSLTIQCQVDSQVTMMFWYRQQPGQSLTLIATANQGSEATYESGFVIDKFPISRPNLTFSTLTVSNMSPEDSSIYLCSVEDGSNEEAFFGQGTRLTVV.

This clone was observed a single time. The chain joins TRBV2 to TRBJ2-7; TRBD1 matches 10 bases. Germline trimming cut 6 bases from V and 3 bases from J; bases unmatched to any gene: 5. Germline lookup yields CDR1 SNHLY and CDR2 FYNNEI. The CDR3 spans 14 residues. The CDR3 DNA reads TGTGCCAGCAGGACAGGGGGCGGGTTCTACGAGCAGTACTTC. This encodes CASRTGGGFYEQYF.